This paragraph reports one TCR beta chain. Antigen unknown. CDR1 and CDR2 from the germline V gene are MNHEY and SMNVEV (reference sequence). V gave up 3 bases and J gave up 4 bases, with 13 bases separating them. The CDR3 extends over 15 amino acids. The data originate from a study of OX40 agonist ivuxolimab in advanced cancers. Produced via immunoSEQ multiplex PCR; TCRdb's table is partial and in-frame only. The data show roughly 22,000 clones, approximately 87% seen once. Study observations and caveats: Researchers report that CD8+ T cells had, on average, more expanded clones than CD4+. At 0.1 to 3.0 mg/kg and by week 6, clonal expansion occurred in CD4+ and CD8+ blood T cells.

The J gene is TRBJ1-5, the V gene TRBV27; D gene ambiguous. The sequence was obtained from an adult with an advanced solid tumor such as melanoma, head and neck, liver or kidney cancer. Sequenced here: CD4+ or CD8+ T cells sorted from blood, sampled in a trial of the OX40 agonist ivuxolimab. The CDR3 bases are TGTGCCAGCAGTTTGGAGGGAAGTCTTAATCAGCCCCAGCATTTT. Translation: CASSLEGSLNQPQHF.